Presented here are 15 T cell receptor beta chains from one specimen sequenced in a study of cytomegalovirus exposure and HLA in healthy donors (dated by TCRdb to 2016 to 2017). Receptor amplification or capture employed the immunoSEQ multiplex PCR assay. For the multiplex PCR, a mixture combining 60 forward primers for TCR Vbeta segments and 13 reverse primers for TCR Jbeta segments was used. Sourced from immuneACCESS, this table was stored by TCRdb with only in-frame sequences that have V and J called. A share of the clones is absent; for the studies checked, an unresolved V gene accounts for under half, and the remainder has no known explanation. The sample table holds around 300,000 clones, of which under 80% were seen once. Roughly 2.4% of the sample goes to the ten largest clones. Sequences were obtained from PBMCs. The source is a female donor in good health and CMV-seronegative.

The chain couples TRBV28 to TRBJ1-2; no clear D gene. Germline V gene lookup returns CDR1 MDHEN and CDR2 SYDVKM. The CDR3 runs 14 residues. V was clipped by 2 bases and J by 2 bases, with 9 bases between them. The CDR3 sequence is CASSLLGLNYGYTF. The CDR3 bases are TGTGCCAGCAGTTTACTTGGGCTGAACTATGGCTACACCTTC.

The V gene is TRBV5-1, the J gene TRBJ2-7, with 11 bases matching TRBD2. This CDR3 has 16 residues. V shed 3 bases, J shed 0 bases, and the junction held 5 bases outside the gene matches. Per the germline V gene, CDR1 is SGHRS and CDR2 is YFSETQ. CDR3 DNA: TGCGCCAGCAGCTCTAGCGGGAGGTCCAGCTCCTACGAGCAGTACTTC. Translated, it gives CASSSSGRSSSYEQYF.

Only one count was recorded for this clone. The CDR3 loop is CSVGDPGLAARGNEQFF. Written as DNA, the CDR3 is TGCAGCGTGGGAGACCCGGGACTAGCGGCACGGGGCAATGAGCAGTTCTTC. The J gene is TRBJ2-1, the V gene TRBV29-1; 11 positions match TRBD2. Trimming took 6 bases from V and 6 from J; bases not matched to a gene: 16. Germline V gene sequence: CDR1 SQVTM, CDR2 ANQGSEA. This CDR3 spans 17 amino acids.

Concerning this clone itself: Other DNA sequences in the sample encode the same CDR3. The V call is TRBV29-1, the J call TRBJ1-3; D unresolved. Trimming left V 2 bases short and J 0 bases short, with 5 bases between. The CDR3 runs 13 residues. CDR1 SQVTM and CDR2 ANQGSEA come from the germline V gene. This CDR3 is CSVETGSGNTIYF. The CDR3 DNA reads as TGCAGCGTTGAAACGGGCTCTGGAAACACCATATATTTT.

The chain combines TRBV15 with TRBJ2-4; 7 bases fit TRBD2. Germline CDR1 LNHNV, CDR2 YYDKDF (reference sequence). The junction had 9 bases not matched to a gene; V was cut back by 0 bases and J by 10 bases. The CDR3 has 15 residues. CDR3 sequence (DNA): TGTGCCACCAGCAGAGACGCGGGGAACGGGAGGATTCAGTACTTC. Protein: CATSRDAGNGRIQYF.

This chain uses TRBV7-2 with TRBJ1-2; 7 bases are shared with TRBD1. In germline, CDR1 is SGHTA, CDR2 FQGNSA. The junction had 3 bases not matched to a gene; V was cut back by 5 bases and J by 0 bases. The CDR3 has 14 amino acids. Written as DNA, the CDR3 is TGTGCCAGCAGCCGGGACAGCGCTAACTATGGCTACACCTTC. This codes for CASSRDSANYGYTF. Combining the CDR3 with reference TRBV7-2 and TRBJ1-2 gives the whole variable domain GAGVSQSPSNKVTEKGKDVELRCDPISGHTALYWYRQSLGQGLEFLIYFQGNSAPDKSGLPSDRFSAERTGGSVSTLTIQRTQQEDSAVYLCASSRDSANYGYTFGSGTRLTVV.

This chain uses TRBV10-3 with TRBJ2-3, with a possible D match to TRBD1 (5 bases). V was clipped by 2 bases and J by 4 bases, with 10 bases between them. CDR1 ENHRY and CDR2 SYGVKD come from the germline V gene. The CDR3 has 14 amino acids. The CDR3 bases are TGTGCCATCAGTGAGAGGGGCTCGGCAGATACGCAGTATTTT. Translation gives CAISERGSADTQYF.

This chain links TRBV7-3 with TRBJ2-5; D is perhaps TRBD2 (6 bases). The end of the DNA aligns better with TRBJ2-7, so the J call may be wrong. The germline V gene encodes CDR1 SGHTA and CDR2 FQGTGA. This CDR3 has 14 amino acids. Written as DNA, the CDR3 is TGTGCCAGCAGCTCTGATAGCGGTGCCTACGAGCAGTACTTC. Its translation is CASSSDSGAYEQYF.

This clone was seen just once. The genes are TRBV4-1 and TRBJ2-2; possibly TRBD2 for D (5 bases). From germline, CDR1 is MGHRA and CDR2 YSYEKL. This CDR3 contains 15 residues. V dropped 1 base and J dropped 4 bases, with 10 bases sitting between them. This CDR3 is CASSQGTLATGELFF. As DNA, the CDR3 is TGCGCCAGCAGCCAAGGGACTCTCGCCACCGGGGAGCTGTTTTTT.

The rearrangement links TRBV2 to TRBJ1-1; 7 nucleotides agree with TRBD1. The germline V gene encodes CDR1 SNHLY and CDR2 FYNNEI. Trimming removed 9 bases from V and 1 base from J; junction bases left unmatched: 5. The CDR3 sequence is 13 residues long. CDR3 loop: CASGGQRNTEAFF. In DNA, the CDR3 is TGTGCCAGTGGGGGACAGAGGAACACTGAAGCTTTCTTT.

The CDR3 here is CASSLESDWQETQYF. In nucleotides, the CDR3 is TGTGCCAGCAGCTTGGAGTCGGACTGGCAAGAGACCCAGTACTTC. The chain joins TRBV7-9 to TRBJ2-5; D perhaps matches TRBD2 (5 bases). With 3 bases removed from V and 2 bases from J, the gap between germline ends came to 13 bases. Germline loops: CDR1 SEHNR, CDR2 FQNEAQ (reference sequence). The CDR3 totals 15 residues.

The chain has TRBV2 and TRBJ2-5; D is perhaps TRBD1 (6 bases). The CDR3 runs to 15 residues. Germline V gene lookup returns CDR1 SNHLY and CDR2 FYNNEI. Between the trimmed V and J ends, which lost 3 bases and 4 bases, there was a span of 15 bases. In DNA, the CDR3 is TGTGCCAGCAGTGATCACAGGGTGGCGGGAGAGACCCAGTACTTC. Protein sequence: CASSDHRVAGETQYF.

The rearrangement links TRBV28 to TRBJ2-5; 7 bases match TRBD2. Germline CDR1 is MDHEN and CDR2 is SYDVKM. The CDR3 contains 14 residues. V lost 8 bases to trimming and J lost 5 bases; unmatched junction nucleotides: 11. Here the CDR3 reads CASGTGGGLETQYF. The CDR3 region has the DNA TGTGCCAGCGGAACGGGAGGCGGCTTGGAGACCCAGTACTTC.

This clone was detected only once. J is TRBJ2-7 and V is TRBV6-6; tentative D call: TRBD2 (7 bases). This CDR3 is built from 14 residues. Deletions cut 7 bases from V and 7 bases from J, with 20 bases between. CDR1 and CDR2 from the germline V gene are MNHNY and SVGAGI (reference sequence). CDR3 residues: CASIRGAGSGEQYF. CDR3 nucleotides: TGTGCCAGCATTCGGGGGGCGGGGTCGGGGGAGCAGTACTTC.

This clone was detected a few times. The chain carries TRBV30 and TRBJ2-1; the match to TRBD2 covers 10 bases. The junction had 5 bases not matched to a gene; V was cut back by 7 bases and J by 5 bases. CDR1 and CDR2 (germline): GTSNPN, SVGIG (reference sequence). There are 13 residues in the CDR3. Here the CDR3 DNA reads TGTGCCTTGGGGACTAGCGAGCACAATGAGCAGTTCTTC. Amino acids: CALGTSEHNEQFF.